The entry below describes one T cell receptor beta chain. The data derive from a study of cytomegalovirus exposure and HLA in healthy donors. This CDR3 has 14 amino acids. Trimming took off 4 bases at V and 6 bases at J, with 17 bases between the two ends. Germline values: CDR1 SGHNT, CDR2 YYREEE (reference sequence). Primers included in the PCR were 60 Vbeta and 13 Jbeta primers. The assay was immunoSEQ multiplex PCR, and TCRdb's table has in-frame clones only and misses some. Of around 170,000 clones listed, 84% are singletons. Sequenced: PBMCs. The receptor comes from a boy aged 2 to 9 in good health and CMV-seronegative. This chain links TRBV5-4 with TRBJ2-7; TRBD1 might be the D (5 bases). CDR3 protein: CASSADSPPSEQYF. DNA for the CDR3: TGTGCCAGCAGCGCAGACAGTCCCCCTTCCGAGCAGTACTTC.